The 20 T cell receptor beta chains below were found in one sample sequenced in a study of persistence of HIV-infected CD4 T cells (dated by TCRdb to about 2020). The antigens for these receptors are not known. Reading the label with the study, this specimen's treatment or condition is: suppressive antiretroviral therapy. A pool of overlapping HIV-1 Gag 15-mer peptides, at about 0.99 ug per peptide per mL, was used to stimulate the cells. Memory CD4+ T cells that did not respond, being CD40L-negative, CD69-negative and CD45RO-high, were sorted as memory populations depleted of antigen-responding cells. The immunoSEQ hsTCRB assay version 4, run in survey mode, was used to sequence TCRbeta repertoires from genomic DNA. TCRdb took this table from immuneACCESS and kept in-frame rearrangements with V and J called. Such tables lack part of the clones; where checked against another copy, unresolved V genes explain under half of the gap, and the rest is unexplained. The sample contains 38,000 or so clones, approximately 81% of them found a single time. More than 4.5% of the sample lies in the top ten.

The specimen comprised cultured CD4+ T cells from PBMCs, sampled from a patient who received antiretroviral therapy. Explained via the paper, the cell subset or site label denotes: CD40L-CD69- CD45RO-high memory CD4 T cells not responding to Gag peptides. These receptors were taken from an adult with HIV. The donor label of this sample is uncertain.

Here the CDR3 DNA reads TGTGCCAGCAGCCCTGACTCGGGACAGGGTTCACGGTATTTT. This encodes CASSPDSGQGSRYF. The J gene is TRBJ2-3, the V gene TRBV14, with 9 nucleotides matching TRBD1. The CDR3 spans 14 residues. Germline-derived CDR1 and CDR2 are SGHDN and FVKESK. J gave up 14 bases and V 4 bases, and 13 bases lay outside the gene matches. Full variable domain (outside the CDR3, taken from reference TRBV14 and TRBJ2-3): EAGVTQFPSHSVIEKGQTVTLRCDPISGHDNLYWYRRVMGKEIKFLLHFVKESKQDESGMPNNRFLAERTGGTYSTLKVQPAELEDSGVYFCASSPDSGQGSRYFGPGTRLTVL.

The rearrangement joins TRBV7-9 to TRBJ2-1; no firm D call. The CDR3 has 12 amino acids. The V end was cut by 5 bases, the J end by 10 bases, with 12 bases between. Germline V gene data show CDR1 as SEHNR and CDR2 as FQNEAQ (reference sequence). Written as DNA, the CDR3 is TGTGCCAGCAGCCTAGGGCAGGAGGAGCAGTTCTTC. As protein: CASSLGQEEQFF.

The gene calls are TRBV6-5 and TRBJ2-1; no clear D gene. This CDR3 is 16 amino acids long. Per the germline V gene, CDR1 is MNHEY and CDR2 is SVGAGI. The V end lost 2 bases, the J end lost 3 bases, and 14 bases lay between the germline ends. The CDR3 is CASSYEGRLNYNEQFF. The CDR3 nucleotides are TGTGCCAGCAGTTACGAAGGACGGTTAAACTACAATGAGCAGTTCTTC.

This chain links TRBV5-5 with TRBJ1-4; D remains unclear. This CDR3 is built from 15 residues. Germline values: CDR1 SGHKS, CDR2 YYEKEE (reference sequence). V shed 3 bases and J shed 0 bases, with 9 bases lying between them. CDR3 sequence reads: CASSWEYATNEKLFF. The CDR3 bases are TGTGCCAGCAGCTGGGAATATGCAACTAATGAAAAACTGTTTTTT.

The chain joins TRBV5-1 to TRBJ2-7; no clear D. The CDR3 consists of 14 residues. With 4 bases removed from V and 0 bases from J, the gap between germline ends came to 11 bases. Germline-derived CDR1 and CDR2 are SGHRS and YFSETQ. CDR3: CASSQSRLSYEQYF. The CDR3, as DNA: TGCGCCAGCAGCCAGTCCCGACTCTCCTACGAGCAGTACTTC.

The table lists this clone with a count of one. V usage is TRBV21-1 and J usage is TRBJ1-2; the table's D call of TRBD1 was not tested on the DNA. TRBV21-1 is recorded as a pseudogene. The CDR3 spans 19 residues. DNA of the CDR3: TGTGCCAGCAGCAAAGCAAACAGAAGGGGGACACCGGTTAACTATGGCTACACCTTC. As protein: CASSKANRRGTPVNYGYTF.

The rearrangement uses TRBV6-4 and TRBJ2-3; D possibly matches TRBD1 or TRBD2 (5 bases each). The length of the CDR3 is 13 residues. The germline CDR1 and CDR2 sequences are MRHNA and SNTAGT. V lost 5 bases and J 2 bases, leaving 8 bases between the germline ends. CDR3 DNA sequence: TGTGCCAGCAGTTGGGACCTCACAGATACGCAGTATTTT. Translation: CASSWDLTDTQYF.

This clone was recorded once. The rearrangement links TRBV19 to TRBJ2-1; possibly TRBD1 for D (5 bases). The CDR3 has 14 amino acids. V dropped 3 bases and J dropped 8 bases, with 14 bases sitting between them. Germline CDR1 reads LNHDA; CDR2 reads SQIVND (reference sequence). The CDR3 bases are TGTGCCAGTAGTATCGCATTTCGGACACATGAGCAGTTCTTC. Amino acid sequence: CASSIAFRTHEQFF.

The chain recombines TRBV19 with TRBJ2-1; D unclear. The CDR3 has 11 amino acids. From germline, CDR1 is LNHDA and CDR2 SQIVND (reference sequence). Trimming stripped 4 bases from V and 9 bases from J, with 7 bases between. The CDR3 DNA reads TGTGCCAGTAGTAAGGAGAGTGAGCAGTTCTTC. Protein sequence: CASSKESEQFF.

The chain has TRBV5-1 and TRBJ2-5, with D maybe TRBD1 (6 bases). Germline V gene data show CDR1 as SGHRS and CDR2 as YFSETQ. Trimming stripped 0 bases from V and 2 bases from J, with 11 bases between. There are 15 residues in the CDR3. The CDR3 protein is CASSLATGLQETQYF. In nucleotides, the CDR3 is TGCGCCAGCAGCTTGGCCACAGGGCTACAAGAGACCCAGTACTTC.

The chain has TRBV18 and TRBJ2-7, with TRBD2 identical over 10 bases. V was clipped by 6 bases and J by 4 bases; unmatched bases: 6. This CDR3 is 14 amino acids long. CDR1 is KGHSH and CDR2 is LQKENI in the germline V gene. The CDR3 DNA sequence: TGTGCCAGCTCTCCGAGCGGGGGGGTATACGAGCAGTACTTC. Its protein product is CASSPSGGVYEQYF.

The CDR3 reads CSVYGQNFYGYTF. Here the CDR3 DNA reads TGCAGCGTTTACGGACAGAATTTCTATGGCTACACCTTC. The rearrangement links TRBV29-1 to TRBJ1-2, with D possibly being TRBD1 (6 bases). Germline CDR1 reads SQVTM; CDR2 reads ANQGSEA. The CDR3 is 13 residues long. V gave up 5 bases and J gave up 4 bases, with 14 bases separating them. The full variable domain, its missing parts supplied by reference TRBV29-1 and TRBJ1-2, is SAVISQKPSRDICQRGTSLTIQCQVDSQVTMMFWYRQQPGQSLTLIATANQGSEATYESGFVIDKFPISRPNLTFSTLTVSNMSPEDSSIYLCSVYGQNFYGYTFGSGTRLTVV.

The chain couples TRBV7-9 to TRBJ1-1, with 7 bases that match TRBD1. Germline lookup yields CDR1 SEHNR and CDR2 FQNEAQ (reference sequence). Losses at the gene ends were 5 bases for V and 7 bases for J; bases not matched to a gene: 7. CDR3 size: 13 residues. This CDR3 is CASSRTGKIEAFF. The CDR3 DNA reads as TGTGCCAGCAGCAGGACAGGTAAAATTGAAGCTTTCTTT.

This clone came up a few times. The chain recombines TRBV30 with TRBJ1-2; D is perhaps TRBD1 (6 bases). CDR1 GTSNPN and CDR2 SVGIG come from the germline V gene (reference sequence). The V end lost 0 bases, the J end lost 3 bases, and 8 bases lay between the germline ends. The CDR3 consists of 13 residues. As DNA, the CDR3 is TGTGCCTGGAGTGTAAACAGGGACTATGGCTACACCTTC. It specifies CAWSVNRDYGYTF. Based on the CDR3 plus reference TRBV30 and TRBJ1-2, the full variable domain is SQTIHQWPATLVQPVGSPLSLECTVEGTSNPNLYWYRQAAGRGLQLLFYSVGIGQISSEVPQNLSASRPQDRQFILSSKKLLLSDSGFYLCAWSVNRDYGYTFGSGTRLTVV.

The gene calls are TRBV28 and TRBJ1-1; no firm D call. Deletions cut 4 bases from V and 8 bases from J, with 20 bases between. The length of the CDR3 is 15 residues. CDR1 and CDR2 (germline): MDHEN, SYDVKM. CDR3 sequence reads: CASSSQLSVATEAFF. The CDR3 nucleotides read TGTGCCAGCAGTTCCCAACTCTCTGTGGCGACGGAAGCTTTCTTT.

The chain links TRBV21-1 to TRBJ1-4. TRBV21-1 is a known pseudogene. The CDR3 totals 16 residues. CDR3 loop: CASSGYQVGGNEKLFF. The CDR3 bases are TGTGCCAGCAGCGGATACCAGGTAGGGGGGAATGAAAAACTGTTTTTT.

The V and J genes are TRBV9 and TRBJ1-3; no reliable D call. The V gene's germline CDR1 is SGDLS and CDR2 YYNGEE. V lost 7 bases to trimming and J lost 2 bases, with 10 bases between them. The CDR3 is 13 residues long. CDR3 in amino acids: CASAFFPGNTIYF. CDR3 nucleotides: TGTGCCAGCGCATTCTTTCCTGGAAACACCATATATTTT.

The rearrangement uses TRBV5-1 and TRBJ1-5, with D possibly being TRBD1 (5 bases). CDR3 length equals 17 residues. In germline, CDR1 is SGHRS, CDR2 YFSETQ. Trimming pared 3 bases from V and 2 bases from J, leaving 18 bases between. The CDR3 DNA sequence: TGCGCCAGCAGCTCGCTAGCAGGGCGGAGGGGCAATCAGCCCCAGCATTTT. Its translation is CASSSLAGRRGNQPQHF.

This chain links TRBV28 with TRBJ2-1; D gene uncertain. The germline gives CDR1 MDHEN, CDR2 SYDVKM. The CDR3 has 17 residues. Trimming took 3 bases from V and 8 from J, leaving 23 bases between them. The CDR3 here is CASSFISGTDLSDEQFF. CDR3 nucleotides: TGTGCCAGCAGTTTCATATCTGGTACAGACCTTAGTGATGAGCAGTTCTTC.

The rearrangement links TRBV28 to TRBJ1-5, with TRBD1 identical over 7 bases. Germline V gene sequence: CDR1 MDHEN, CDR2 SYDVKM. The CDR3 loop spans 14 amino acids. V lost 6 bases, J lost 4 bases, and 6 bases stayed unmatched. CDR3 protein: CASRRQGGNQPQHF. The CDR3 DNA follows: TGTGCCAGCAGACGACAGGGCGGGAATCAGCCCCAGCATTTT.